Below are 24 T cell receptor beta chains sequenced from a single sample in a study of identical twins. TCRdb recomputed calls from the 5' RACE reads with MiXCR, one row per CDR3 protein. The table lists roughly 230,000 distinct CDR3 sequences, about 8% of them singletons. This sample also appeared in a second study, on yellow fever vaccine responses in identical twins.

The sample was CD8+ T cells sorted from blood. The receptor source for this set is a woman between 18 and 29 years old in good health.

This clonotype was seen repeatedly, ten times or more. The CDR3 DNA follows: TGTGCCATCTCGCCCCGTACTAGCGGGGAGCTGTTTTTT. As protein: CAISPRTSGELFF. The gene calls are TRBV10-3 and TRBJ2-2; tentatively, D is TRBD2 (5 bases). Deletions cut 8 bases from V and 7 bases from J, with 14 bases between. The CDR3 is 13 amino acids. The germline V gene has CDR1 ENHRY and CDR2 SYGVKD.

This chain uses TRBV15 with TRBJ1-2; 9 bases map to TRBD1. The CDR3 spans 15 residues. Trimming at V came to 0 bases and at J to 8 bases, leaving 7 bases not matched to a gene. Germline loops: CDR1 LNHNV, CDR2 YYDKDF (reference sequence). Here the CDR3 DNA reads TGTGCCACCAGCAGAGACATCACAGGGGGCGAAGGCTACACCTTC. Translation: CATSRDITGGEGYTF.

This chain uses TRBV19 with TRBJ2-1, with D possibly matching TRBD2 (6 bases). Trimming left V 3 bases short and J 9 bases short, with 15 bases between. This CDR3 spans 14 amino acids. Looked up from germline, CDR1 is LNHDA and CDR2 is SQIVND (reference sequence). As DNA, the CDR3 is TGTGCCAGTAGTATCGGGACTTCCCCAAGTGAGCAGTTCTTC. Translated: CASSIGTSPSEQFF.

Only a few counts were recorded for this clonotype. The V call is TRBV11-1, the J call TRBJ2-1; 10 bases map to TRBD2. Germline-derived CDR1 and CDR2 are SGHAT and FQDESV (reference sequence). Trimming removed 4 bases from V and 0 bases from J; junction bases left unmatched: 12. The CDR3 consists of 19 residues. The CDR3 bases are TGTGCCAGCAGCTCGCCTAGCGGGGGCACATCCTTCTCCTACAATGAGCAGTTCTTC. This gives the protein CASSSPSGGTSFSYNEQFF.

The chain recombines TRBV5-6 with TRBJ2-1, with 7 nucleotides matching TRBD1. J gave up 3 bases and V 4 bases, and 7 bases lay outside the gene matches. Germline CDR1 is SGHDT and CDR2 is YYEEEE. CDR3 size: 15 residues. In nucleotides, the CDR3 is TGTGCCAGCAGCCCTGGGGCAGGGGGCTACAATGAGCAGTTCTTC. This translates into CASSPGAGGYNEQFF.

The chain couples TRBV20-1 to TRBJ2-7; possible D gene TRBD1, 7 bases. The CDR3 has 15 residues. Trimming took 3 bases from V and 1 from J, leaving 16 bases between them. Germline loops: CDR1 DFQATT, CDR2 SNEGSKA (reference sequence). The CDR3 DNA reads TGCAGTGCTAGGGAGACAGGGAGGACATCCTACGAGCAGTACTTC. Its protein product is CSARETGRTSYEQYF.

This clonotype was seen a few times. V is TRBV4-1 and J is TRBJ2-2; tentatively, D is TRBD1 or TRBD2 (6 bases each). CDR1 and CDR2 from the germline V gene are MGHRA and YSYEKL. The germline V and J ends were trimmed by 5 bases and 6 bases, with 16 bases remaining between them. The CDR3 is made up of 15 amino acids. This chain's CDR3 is CASSDPGAWAGELFF. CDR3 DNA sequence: TGCGCCAGCAGCGACCCGGGGGCGTGGGCCGGGGAGCTGTTTTTT.

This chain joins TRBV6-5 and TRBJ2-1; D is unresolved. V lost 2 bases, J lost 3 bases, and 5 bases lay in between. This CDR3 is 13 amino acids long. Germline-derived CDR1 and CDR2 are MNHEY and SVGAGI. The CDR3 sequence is CASSYQSYNEQFF. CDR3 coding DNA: TGTGCCAGCAGTTACCAGAGCTACAATGAGCAGTTCTTC.

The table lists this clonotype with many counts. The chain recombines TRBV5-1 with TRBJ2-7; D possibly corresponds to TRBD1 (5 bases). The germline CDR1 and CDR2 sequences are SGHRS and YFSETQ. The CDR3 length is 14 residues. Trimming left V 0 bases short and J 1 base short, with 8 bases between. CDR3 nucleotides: TGCGCCAGCAGCTTGGATCAGGGTTCCTACGAGCAGTACTTC. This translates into CASSLDQGSYEQYF.

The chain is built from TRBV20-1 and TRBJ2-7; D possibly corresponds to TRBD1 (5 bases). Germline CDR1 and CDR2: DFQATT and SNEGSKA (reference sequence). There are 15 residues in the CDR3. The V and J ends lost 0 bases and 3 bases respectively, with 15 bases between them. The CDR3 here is CSARDQPGFGYEQYF. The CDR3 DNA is TGCAGTGCTAGAGATCAGCCAGGGTTTGGCTACGAGCAGTACTTC.

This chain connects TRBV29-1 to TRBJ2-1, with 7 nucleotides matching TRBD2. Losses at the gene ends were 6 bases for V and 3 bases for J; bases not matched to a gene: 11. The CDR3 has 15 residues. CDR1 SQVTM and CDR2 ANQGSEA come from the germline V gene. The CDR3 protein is CSVKTGTTFYNEQFF. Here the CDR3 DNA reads TGCAGCGTAAAAACCGGGACTACCTTCTACAATGAGCAGTTCTTC.

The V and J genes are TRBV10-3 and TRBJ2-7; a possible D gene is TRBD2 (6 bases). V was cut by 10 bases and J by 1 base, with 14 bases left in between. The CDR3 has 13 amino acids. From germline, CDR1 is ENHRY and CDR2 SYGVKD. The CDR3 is CATQSGGSYEQYF. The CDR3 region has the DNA TGTGCCACCCAGAGTGGGGGGTCCTACGAGCAGTACTTC.

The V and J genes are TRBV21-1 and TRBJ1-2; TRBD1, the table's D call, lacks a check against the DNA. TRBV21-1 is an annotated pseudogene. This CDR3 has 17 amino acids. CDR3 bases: TGTGCCAGCAGCAAAAGGATTCGATTCAGGGTAATGAATGGCTACACCTTC. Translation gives CASSKRIRFRVMNGYTF.

In DNA form, the CDR3 reads TGTGCCACCGAAGACAGGGGGCCTGGAAACACCATATATTTT. Translation: CATEDRGPGNTIYF. J is TRBJ1-3 and V is TRBV3-1, with 10 bases lining up with TRBD1. The CDR3 has 14 amino acids. V lost 10 bases, J lost 2 bases, and 5 bases stayed unmatched. Per germline, CDR1 LGHDT and CDR2 YNNKEL (reference sequence).

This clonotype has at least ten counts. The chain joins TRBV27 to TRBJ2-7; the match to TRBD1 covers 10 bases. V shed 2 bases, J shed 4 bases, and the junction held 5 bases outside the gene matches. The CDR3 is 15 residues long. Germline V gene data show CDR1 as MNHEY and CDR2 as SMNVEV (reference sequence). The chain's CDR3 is CASSLIRDRGYEQYF. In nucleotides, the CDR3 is TGTGCCAGCAGTTTAATTCGGGACAGGGGTTACGAGCAGTACTTC.

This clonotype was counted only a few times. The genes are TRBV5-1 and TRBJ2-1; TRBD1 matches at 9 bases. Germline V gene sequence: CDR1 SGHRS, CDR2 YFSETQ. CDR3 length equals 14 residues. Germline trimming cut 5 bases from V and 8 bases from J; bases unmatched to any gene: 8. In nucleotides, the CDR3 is TGCGCCAGCAGTGAGGACAGGGGAATAGATGAGCAGTTCTTC. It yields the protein CASSEDRGIDEQFF. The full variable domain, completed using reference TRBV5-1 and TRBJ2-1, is KAGVTQTPRYLIKTRGQQVTLSCSPISGHRSVSWYQQTPGQGLQFLFEYFSETQRNKGNFPGRFSGRQFSNSRSEMNVSTLELGDSALYLCASSEDRGIDEQFFGPGTRLTVL.

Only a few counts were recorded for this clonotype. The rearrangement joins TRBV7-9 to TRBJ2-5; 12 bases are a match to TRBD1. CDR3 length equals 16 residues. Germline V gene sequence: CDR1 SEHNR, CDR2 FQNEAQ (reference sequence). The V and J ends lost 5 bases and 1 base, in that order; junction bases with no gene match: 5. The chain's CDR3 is CASSPRDRGLQETQYF. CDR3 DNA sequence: TGTGCCAGCAGCCCCCGGGACAGGGGGCTCCAAGAGACCCAGTACTTC.

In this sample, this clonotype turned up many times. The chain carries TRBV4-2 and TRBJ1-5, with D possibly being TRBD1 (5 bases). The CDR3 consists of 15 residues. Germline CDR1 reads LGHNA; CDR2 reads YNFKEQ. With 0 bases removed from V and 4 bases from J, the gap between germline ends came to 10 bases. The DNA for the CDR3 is TGTGCCAGCAGCCAAGAAATTCAGGGAAATCAGCCCCAGCATTTT. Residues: CASSQEIQGNQPQHF.

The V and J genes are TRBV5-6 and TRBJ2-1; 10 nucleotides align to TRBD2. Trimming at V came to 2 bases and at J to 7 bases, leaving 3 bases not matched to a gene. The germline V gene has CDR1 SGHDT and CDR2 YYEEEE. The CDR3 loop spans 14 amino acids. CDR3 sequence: CASSFLAGENEQFF. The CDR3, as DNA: TGTGCCAGCAGCTTCCTAGCGGGAGAGAATGAGCAGTTCTTC.

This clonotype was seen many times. CDR3 sequence: CASSLWGLNTEAFF. Here the CDR3 DNA reads TGCGCCAGCAGCTTGTGGGGGCTAAACACTGAAGCTTTCTTT. This rearrangement joins TRBV5-1 to TRBJ1-1, with D tentatively TRBD1 (6 bases). CDR1 and CDR2 (germline): SGHRS, YFSETQ. The CDR3 contains 14 residues. V gave up 1 base and J gave up 2 bases, with 9 bases separating them.

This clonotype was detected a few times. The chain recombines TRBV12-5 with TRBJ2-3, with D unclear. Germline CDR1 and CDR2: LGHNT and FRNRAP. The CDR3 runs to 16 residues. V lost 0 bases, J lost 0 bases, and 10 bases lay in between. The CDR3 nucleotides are TGTGCTAGTGGTTTGGTACAAGGGTATAGCACAGATACGCAGTATTTT. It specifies CASGLVQGYSTDTQYF. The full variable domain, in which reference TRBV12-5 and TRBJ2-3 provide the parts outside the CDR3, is DARVTQTPRHKVTEMGQEVTMRCQPILGHNTVFWYRQTMMQGLELLAYFRNRAPLDDSGMPKDRFSAEMPDATLATLKIQPSEPRDSAVYFCASGLVQGYSTDTQYFGPGTRLTVL.

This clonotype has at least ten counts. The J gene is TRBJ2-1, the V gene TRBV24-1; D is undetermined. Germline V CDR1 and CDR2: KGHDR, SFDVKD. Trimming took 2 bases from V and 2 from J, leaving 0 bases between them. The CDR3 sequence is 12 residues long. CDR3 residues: CATSDSYNEQFF. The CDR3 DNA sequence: TGTGCCACCAGTGATTCCTACAATGAGCAGTTCTTC.

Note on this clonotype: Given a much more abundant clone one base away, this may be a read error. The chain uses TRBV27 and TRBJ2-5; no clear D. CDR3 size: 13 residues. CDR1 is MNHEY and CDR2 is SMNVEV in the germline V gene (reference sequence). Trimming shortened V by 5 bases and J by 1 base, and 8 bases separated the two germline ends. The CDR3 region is CASSPRSQETQYF. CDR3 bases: TGTGCCAGCAGTCCCCGGTCCCAAGAGACCCAGTACTTC.

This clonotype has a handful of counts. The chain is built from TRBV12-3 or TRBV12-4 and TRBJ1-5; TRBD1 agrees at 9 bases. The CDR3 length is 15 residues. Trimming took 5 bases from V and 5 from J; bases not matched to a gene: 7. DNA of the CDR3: TGTGCCAGCAGTACTGGGACAGGGATCGATCAGCCCCAGCATTTT. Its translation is CASSTGTGIDQPQHF.